The T cell receptor (beta chain) described here comes from a study of T cells in Graves' hyperthyroidism and ophthalmopathy. Regarding the study as a whole: The blood repertoire included most of the expanded thyroid clonotypes above 0.001. Through a model of 13 V-J features, ophthalmopathy was separated from stable hyperthyroidism.

In this sample, this clonotype turned up many times. The antigen remains undetermined. Germline lookup yields CDR1 MDHEN and CDR2 SYDVKM. The V end lost 6 bases, the J end lost 0 bases, and 11 bases lay between the germline ends. This CDR3 is 14 amino acids long. RNA transcripts were the template for amplifying TCR beta CDR3 regions. RT-PCR in the first round (using the HTBI primer set) targeted the TCR CDR3. TCRdb recomputed calls from the multiplex PCR reads with MiXCR, one row per CDR3 protein. The sample lists roughly 400,000 distinct CDR3 sequences, 15% to 19% seen once, with roughly 25% in the top ten.

This TCR was sampled from a woman younger than 30 with Graves' hyperthyroidism that later progressed to Graves' ophthalmopathy. The chain combines TRBV28 with TRBJ1-1, with D possibly matching TRBD1 (5 bases). Specimen: blood. In DNA, the CDR3 is TGTGCCAGCAGCACCGGGACGCTGAACACTGAAGCTTTCTTT. Its translation is CASSTGTLNTEAFF.